This TCR beta chain was sequenced for a study of blood T cell repertoires in COVID-19. Study-wide background: The samples span acute and convalescent COVID-19 from the United States, Italy and Spain. T cells, B-cell-depleted T cells, or PBMCs supplied cDNA or gDNA.

This clone came up once. The assay was immunoSEQ multiplex PCR, and TCRdb's table has in-frame clones only and misses some. The data show roughly 34,000 clones, 60% to 80% seen once. V dropped 8 bases and J dropped 3; count of bases not matched to a gene: 7. Germline-derived CDR1 and CDR2 are SEHNR and FQNEAQ (reference sequence). The CDR3 totals 15 residues. The chain joins TRBV7-9 to TRBJ2-3, with 11 nucleotides matching TRBD2. The clonotype originates from a human donor in a cohort sampled during active COVID-19. Material for sequencing was peripheral blood. The CDR3 DNA follows: TGTGCCAGCCAAATAGCGGGAGGGCCGACAGATACGCAGTATTTT. Protein product: CASQIAGGPTDTQYF.